This record covers a single TCR beta chain. Original analysis: Amplification with reference gene primers provided the estimates of nucleated cell counts. Clones were read by immunoSEQ multiplex PCR, and TCRdb kept only the in-frame ones, dropping some. That table is the source of V, J and clone size, and D and trimming were worked out from the DNA. The sample consists of about 300,000 clones, around 86% of them appearing once. CDR3 length: 12 residues. Trimming stripped 3 bases from V and 10 bases from J, with 13 bases between. The germline CDR1 and CDR2 sequences are GTSNPN and SVGIG (reference sequence). The entry originates in a study of blood T cell repertoires in COVID-19. Study summary: The United States, Italy and Spain provided the acute and convalescent COVID-19 samples. From T cells, B-cell-depleted T cells, or PBMCs came the material, which was cDNA or gDNA.

The receptor was derived from a man aged 65 to 85 with acute or convalescent COVID-19. V is TRBV30 and J is TRBJ2-1, with D possibly matching TRBD1 (8 bases). Sequenced input: peripheral blood. DNA of the CDR3: TGTGCCTGGAGCACAGGGGGGGCAGAGCAGTTCTTC. Amino acid sequence: CAWSTGGAEQFF.